This passage covers 32 T cell receptor beta chains from one sample sequenced in a study of blood T cell repertoires in COVID-19. Clones were sequenced by immunoSEQ multiplex PCR, and TCRdb holds only the in-frame ones, with some missing. This table holds just over 150,000 clones, about nine tenths found once. Sequencing was done on a sample of peripheral blood. The receptors were gathered from a man aged 25 to 40 with COVID-19, enrolled during active disease.

The genes are TRBV5-1 and TRBJ2-7; D perhaps matches TRBD2 (6 bases). The CDR3 spans 16 residues. Deletions cut 0 bases from V and 4 bases from J, with 17 bases between. CDR1 SGHRS and CDR2 YFSETQ come from the germline V gene. The CDR3 reads CASSLAAGSVGYEQYF. The CDR3 DNA follows: TGCGCCAGCAGCTTGGCCGCCGGGAGTGTCGGTTACGAGCAGTACTTC.

This chain joins TRBV7-9 and TRBJ1-2; perhaps TRBD1 as D (5 bases). Trimming left V 6 bases short and J 2 bases short, with 10 bases between. The germline gives CDR1 SEHNR, CDR2 FQNEAQ (reference sequence). This CDR3 has 13 residues. The CDR3 region is CASRRGRNYGYTF. The CDR3 region has the DNA TGTGCCAGCAGGCGGGGCAGGAACTATGGCTACACCTTC.

The CDR3 sequence: CASSPAAGPGGTQYF. In DNA form, the CDR3 reads TGTGCCAGCTCACCCGCAGCGGGTCCGGGAGGGACCCAGTACTTC. The J gene is TRBJ2-5, the V gene TRBV18; the match to TRBD2 covers 7 bases. Germline-derived CDR1 and CDR2 are KGHSH and LQKENI. The CDR3 sequence is 15 residues long. Germline trimming cut 3 bases from V and 7 bases from J; bases unmatched to any gene: 11.

The chain employs TRBV7-2 and TRBJ2-1; 9 nucleotides agree with TRBD1. The CDR3 length is 15 residues. V lost 4 bases and J lost 5; bases outside the gene matches: 6. Germline V gene sequence: CDR1 SGHTA, CDR2 FQGNSA. The chain's CDR3 is CASSWKTGGNNEQFF. The CDR3 DNA sequence: TGTGCCAGCAGCTGGAAGACAGGGGGAAACAATGAGCAGTTCTTC.

V is TRBV5-1 and J is TRBJ1-2, with D tentatively TRBD1 (6 bases). Trimming took off 2 bases at V and 3 bases at J, with 14 bases between the two ends. The CDR3 consists of 15 residues. Germline V gene sequence: CDR1 SGHRS, CDR2 YFSETQ. Here the CDR3 reads CASSLQGSEDYGYTF. The DNA of the CDR3 is TGCGCCAGCAGCTTACAGGGTAGCGAGGACTATGGCTACACCTTC.

This sequence joins TRBV5-5 and TRBJ2-7, with 8 bases that match TRBD1. The ends lost 4 bases at V and 3 bases at J; junction bases unmatched: 9. Germline V gene lookup returns CDR1 SGHKS and CDR2 YYEKEE (reference sequence). CDR3 size: 15 residues. CDR3 sequence: CASSGRPGQVYEQYF. Written as DNA, the CDR3 is TGTGCCAGCAGCGGGCGGCCGGGACAGGTCTACGAGCAGTACTTC.

This chain links TRBV2 with TRBJ1-2; 10 nucleotides match TRBD1. The V gene end was trimmed by 6 bases and the J gene end by 8 bases; junction bases not matched to a gene: 6. The V gene's germline CDR1 is SNHLY and CDR2 FYNNEI. The CDR3 is 13 residues long. CDR3 DNA sequence: TGTGCCAGCAGGGACGGACAGGGGGTAGGCTACACCTTC. As protein: CASRDGQGVGYTF.

For this clone: Other DNA sequences within the sample encode an identical CDR3. The chain has TRBV2 and TRBJ1-5, with 10 bases identical to TRBD1. Trimming removed 6 bases from V and 2 bases from J; junction bases left unmatched: 1. The CDR3 is 14 amino acids. CDR1 is SNHLY, CDR2 FYNNEI, per germline. The CDR3 region is CASSGTGGNQPQHF. As DNA, the CDR3 is TGTGCCAGCAGCGGGACAGGGGGCAATCAGCCCCAGCATTTT.

The genes are TRBV11-3 and TRBJ2-1; D might be TRBD1 (6 bases). V was pared by 4 bases and J by 2 bases, with 21 bases between. Germline values: CDR1 SGHNT, CDR2 YENEEA. The CDR3 covers 18 residues. The CDR3 loop reads CASSSASSGTKTYNEQFF. The CDR3 coding sequence is TGTGCCAGCAGCTCCGCATCATCCGGGACAAAAACCTACAATGAGCAGTTCTTC.

Only one count was recorded for this clone. The V and J genes are TRBV6-5 and TRBJ2-7, with 8 bases lining up with TRBD2. V lost 5 bases to trimming and J lost 5 bases; unmatched junction nucleotides: 11. CDR1 and CDR2 (germline): MNHEY, SVGAGI. This CDR3 is 15 amino acids long. CDR3 amino acids: CASSTFAGGNHEQYF. The CDR3 coding sequence is TGTGCCAGCAGTACCTTCGCGGGAGGAAACCACGAGCAGTACTTC.

In this sample, this clone turned up once. The genes are TRBV6-6 and TRBJ2-3; TRBD2 matches at 7 bases. Germline-derived CDR1 and CDR2 are MNHNY and SVGAGI (reference sequence). This CDR3 is built from 15 residues. V trimming: 2 bases; J trimming: 0 bases; junction bases outside the gene matches: 2. Here the CDR3 DNA reads TGTGCCAGCAGTTACCATAGCGGGAGCACAGATACGCAGTATTTT. It codes for CASSYHSGSTDTQYF.

The chain links TRBV6-2 or TRBV6-3 to TRBJ1-3, with TRBD1 identical over 7 bases. The CDR3 has 17 amino acids. The V segment lost 5 bases and the J segment 4 bases; nucleotides outside the gene matches: 14. CDR1 is MNHEY and CDR2 is SVGEGT in the germline V gene. The CDR3 bases are TGTGCCAGCAGTCTTCATAGACAGGGAATGGCCGGAAACACCATATATTTT. It specifies CASSLHRQGMAGNTIYF.

This rearrangement joins TRBV29-1 to TRBJ2-7; TRBD1 matches 10 bases. Trimming removed 6 bases from V and 4 bases from J; junction bases left unmatched: 12. The CDR3 is 15 residues long. The germline V gene has CDR1 SQVTM and CDR2 ANQGSEA. The CDR3 DNA reads TGCAGCGTCGGACTTGGGGGACAGGGGAAGTACGAGCAGTACTTC. Translation gives CSVGLGGQGKYEQYF.

This clone came up once. The chain couples TRBV9 to TRBJ2-3; D unresolved. The CDR3 extends over 12 amino acids. V dropped 3 bases and J dropped 6 bases, with 8 bases sitting between them. Germline assignment: CDR1 SGDLS and CDR2 YYNGEE. DNA for the CDR3: TGTGCCAGCAGCGCCCATGAGGATACGCAGTATTTT. Encoded protein: CASSAHEDTQYF.

The rearrangement uses TRBV18 and TRBJ1-1; a possible D gene is TRBD1 (6 bases). Germline lookup yields CDR1 KGHSH and CDR2 LQKENI. The CDR3 has 14 residues. V lost 3 bases and J lost 5, with 13 bases in between. Written as DNA, the CDR3 is TGTGCCAGCTCACCTGGGGGCTCAAGGACTGAAGCTTTCTTT. Residues: CASSPGGSRTEAFF.

The V call is TRBV6-2 or TRBV6-3, the J call TRBJ2-5; D might be TRBD2 (5 bases). Germline lookup yields CDR1 MNHEY and CDR2 SVGEGT. The CDR3 runs to 15 residues. The V gene lost 2 bases and the J gene lost 4 bases, with 14 bases spanning the gap. The CDR3 sequence: CASSYDDGGLETQYF. CDR3 sequence (DNA): TGTGCCAGCAGTTACGACGACGGCGGGTTAGAGACCCAGTACTTC.

This clone showed up just a few times. The chain is built from TRBV4-2 and TRBJ2-2; 8 bases are shared with TRBD1. Per the germline V gene, CDR1 is LGHNA and CDR2 is YNFKEQ. The CDR3 consists of 16 residues. V gave up 3 bases and J gave up 3 bases; unmatched junction bases: 6. The CDR3 reads CASSHGQGVDTGELFF. CDR3 DNA: TGTGCCAGCAGCCACGGACAGGGAGTCGACACCGGGGAGCTGTTTTTT.

V and J are TRBV11-2 and TRBJ1-1; D gene uncertain. Between the trimmed V and J ends, which lost 5 bases and 1 base, there was a span of 8 bases. In germline, CDR1 is SGHAT, CDR2 FQNNGV. The CDR3 length is 13 residues. CDR3 nucleotide sequence: TGTGCCAGCAGCAAGAGACAGAACACTGAAGCTTTCTTT. It codes for CASSKRQNTEAFF.

The chain has TRBV30 and TRBJ1-2; 10 bases map to TRBD1. The CDR3 extends over 16 amino acids. The germline CDR1 and CDR2 sequences are GTSNPN and SVGIG (reference sequence). The ends lost 0 bases at V and 8 bases at J; junction bases unmatched: 12. The CDR3 here is CAWSVRLGQGVLGYTF. CDR3 in DNA: TGTGCCTGGAGTGTACGTTTAGGACAGGGGGTACTCGGCTACACCTTC.

The V gene is TRBV6-5, the J gene TRBJ1-2, with a weak D call TRBD1 (5 bases). CDR1 is MNHEY, CDR2 SVGAGI, per germline. The CDR3 runs to 15 residues. V lost 5 bases, J lost 2 bases, and 15 bases lay in between. The CDR3 reads CASSTPGLGNYGYTF. The CDR3 nucleotides are TGTGCCAGCAGTACCCCAGGGTTAGGAAACTATGGCTACACCTTC.

To note about this clone: Other DNA sequences within the sample encode an identical CDR3. The V and J genes are TRBV27 and TRBJ1-4; D not certain. V was shortened by 5 bases and J by 3 bases, with 10 bases between the two germline ends. This CDR3 region has 14 residues. Looked up from germline, CDR1 is MNHEY and CDR2 is SMNVEV (reference sequence). CDR3 sequence: CASSHRGPNEKLFF. The CDR3 DNA follows: TGTGCCAGCAGTCACCGAGGTCCTAATGAAAAACTGTTTTTT.

The gene calls are TRBV7-8 and TRBJ1-4; D might be TRBD1 (5 bases). The CDR3 is made up of 14 amino acids. Trimming left V 7 bases short and J 0 bases short, with 9 bases between. Germline CDR1 reads SGHVS; CDR2 reads FQNEAQ. The CDR3 DNA sequence: TGTGCCAGCACCCAGGGTGCAACTAATGAAAAACTGTTTTTT. This translates into CASTQGATNEKLFF. The full variable domain, rest sourced from reference TRBV7-8 and TRBJ1-4, is GAGVSQSPRYKVAKRGQDVALRCDPISGHVSLFWYQQALGQGPEFLTYFQNEAQLDKSGLPSDRFFAERPEGSVSTLKIQRTQQEDSAVYLCASTQGATNEKLFFGSGTQLSVL.

In nucleotides, the CDR3 is TGTGCCAGCAGCCCCCGTTTAGAGGCTTGGGGAAACACCATATATTTT. This codes for CASSPRLEAWGNTIYF. The chain has TRBV9 and TRBJ1-3; no clear D gene. V gave up 4 bases and J gave up 4 bases, with 18 bases separating them. CDR3 length: 16 amino acids. Germline CDR1 is SGDLS and CDR2 is YYNGEE.

The rearrangement joins TRBV5-1 to TRBJ2-2; the match to TRBD2 covers 8 bases. This CDR3 is built from 17 residues. Germline V gene data show CDR1 as SGHRS and CDR2 as YFSETQ. Trimming took 3 bases from V and 1 from J; bases not matched to a gene: 8. CDR3 DNA: TGCGCCAGCAGCTCGCCGCCGGGAGGGCTGAACACCGGGGAGCTGTTTTTT. This translates into CASSSPPGGLNTGELFF.

This clone was seen a handful of times. The genes are TRBV19 and TRBJ2-1; 8 bases map to TRBD2. CDR1 is LNHDA and CDR2 is SQIVND in the germline V gene (reference sequence). Germline trimming cut 6 bases from V and 6 bases from J; bases unmatched to any gene: 7. The CDR3 covers 14 residues. The CDR3 DNA sequence: TGTGCCAGTAGACGAGCGGGAGACCCCAATGAGCAGTTCTTC. It translates to CASRRAGDPNEQFF.

The chain joins TRBV5-1 to TRBJ2-1; D is uncertain. The germline V and J ends were trimmed by 0 bases and 2 bases, with 6 bases remaining between them. Per the germline V gene, CDR1 is SGHRS and CDR2 is YFSETQ. The CDR3 sequence is 14 residues long. The CDR3 DNA is TGCGCCAGCAGCTTGGGGCAGGCCTACAATGAGCAGTTCTTC. Translating it yields CASSLGQAYNEQFF.

This sequence joins TRBV7-9 and TRBJ1-1, with no clear D. CDR3 length: 14 amino acids. Trimming removed 0 bases from V and 4 bases from J, with 9 bases in between. CDR1 and CDR2 (germline): SEHNR, FQNEAQ (reference sequence). Here the CDR3 reads CASSLAGAPTEAFF. The CDR3 bases are TGTGCCAGCAGCTTAGCCGGAGCCCCCACTGAAGCTTTCTTT.

The V call is TRBV7-9, the J call TRBJ1-3; weak D call: TRBD1 (5 bases). Trimming removed 5 bases at V and 0 bases at J, with 11 bases between. The CDR3 has 15 residues. Per the germline V gene, CDR1 is SEHNR and CDR2 is FQNEAQ (reference sequence). The CDR3 coding sequence is TGTGCCAGCAGCCAACAGGTCCTCTCTGGAAACACCATATATTTT. It specifies CASSQQVLSGNTIYF. The complete variable domain, with remaining parts taken from reference TRBV7-9 and TRBJ1-3, reads DTGVSQNPRHKITKRGQNVTFRCDPISEHNRLYWYRQTLGQGPEFLTYFQNEAQLEKSRLLSDRFSAERPKGSFSTLEIQRTEQGDSAMYLCASSQQVLSGNTIYFGEGSWLTVV.

This clone was seen a single time. This chain uses TRBV5-4 with TRBJ1-1; tentative D call: TRBD1 (5 bases). The V and J ends lost 0 bases and 0 bases respectively, with 9 bases between them. Germline V gene data show CDR1 as SGHNT and CDR2 as YYREEE (reference sequence). The CDR3 runs to 15 residues. In DNA form, the CDR3 reads TGTGCCAGCAGCTTGGGGGGCAGATTGAACACTGAAGCTTTCTTT. Translating gives CASSLGGRLNTEAFF.

This chain links TRBV19 with TRBJ2-6, with D unclear. CDR3 size: 15 residues. CDR1 is LNHDA and CDR2 is SQIVND in the germline V gene (reference sequence). V was clipped by 7 bases and J by 2 bases, with 12 bases between them. The chain's CDR3 is CASTLSAAGANVLTF. The CDR3 coding sequence is TGTGCCAGTACCCTAAGTGCGGCTGGGGCCAACGTCCTGACTTTC.

This chain connects TRBV15 to TRBJ1-2; 8 nucleotides agree with TRBD1. The CDR3 is 14 amino acids. With 0 bases clipped from V and 3 bases from J, the junction kept 0 bases outside the gene matches. Germline CDR1 is LNHNV and CDR2 is YYDKDF (reference sequence). CDR3 sequence reads: CATSRDRGHYGYTF. CDR3 coding DNA: TGTGCCACCAGCAGAGACAGGGGGCACTATGGCTACACCTTC.

The chain carries TRBV9 and TRBJ1-2; TRBD1 matches at 7 bases. Trimming cost V 4 bases and J 5 bases; bases outside gene matches: 11. CDR1 SGDLS and CDR2 YYNGEE come from the germline V gene. The CDR3 extends over 15 amino acids. In DNA, the CDR3 is TGTGCCAGCAGCCCCCCATCCGGGACAGCATATGGCTACACCTTC. Its translation: CASSPPSGTAYGYTF.